The subject of this entry is one TCR beta chain. This record belongs to a study of CD8 T cells in Susac syndrome. The authors reverse transcribed roughly 0.5 to 1 ug RNA with random hexamers. Via MiXCR, TCRdb re-called the immunoSEQ multiplex PCR reads, giving one row per CDR3 protein. Here the sample spans over 130,000 distinct CDR3 sequences, approximately 95% being singletons. Germline V gene data show CDR1 as LGHDT and CDR2 as YNNKEL (reference sequence). Trimming took off 3 bases at V and 7 bases at J, with 10 bases between the two ends. The CDR3 is 13 residues long. The sequence was obtained from a human donor with Susac syndrome. The source material was CD4+ T cells from PBMCs. The J gene is TRBJ1-5, the V gene TRBV3-1; D gene unclear. The CDR3 loop is CASSQLRQQPQHF. For the CDR3, the DNA is TGTGCCAGCAGCCAGCTAAGGCAACAGCCCCAGCATTTT.